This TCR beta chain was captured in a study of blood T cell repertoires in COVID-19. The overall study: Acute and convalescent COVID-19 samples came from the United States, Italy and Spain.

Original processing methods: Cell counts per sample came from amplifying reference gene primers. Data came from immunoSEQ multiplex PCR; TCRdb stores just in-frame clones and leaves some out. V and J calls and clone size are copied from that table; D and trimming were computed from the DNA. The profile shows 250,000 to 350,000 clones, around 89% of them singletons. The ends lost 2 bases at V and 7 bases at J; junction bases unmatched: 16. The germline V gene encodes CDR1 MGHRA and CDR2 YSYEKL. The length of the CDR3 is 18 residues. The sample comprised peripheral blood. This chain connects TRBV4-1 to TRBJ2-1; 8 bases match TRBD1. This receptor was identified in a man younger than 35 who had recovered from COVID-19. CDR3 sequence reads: CASSQKIVRTGIGNEQFF. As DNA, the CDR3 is TGCGCCAGCAGCCAAAAGATAGTCCGGACAGGGATCGGGAATGAGCAGTTCTTC.